A single sample gave rise to the 3 T cell receptor beta chains below, sequenced in a study of technical replicates of blood from a few donors. Using immunoSEQ multiplex PCR, the repertoire was profiled, and TCRdb retains in-frame clones only, with some absent. The sample yields about 88,000 clones, approximately 90% seen once. The sequenced sample was T cells isolated from PBMCs. The receptor set was obtained from a human donor in good health.

The V and J genes are TRBV6-6 and TRBJ1-5; no definite D call. The CDR3 runs 15 residues. V lost 7 bases, J lost 0 bases, and 13 bases lay in between. In germline, CDR1 is MNHNY, CDR2 SVGAGI (reference sequence). Here the CDR3 DNA reads TGTGCCAGCATCCTAACAGCAGATAGCAATCAGCCCCAGCATTTT. Its protein product is CASILTADSNQPQHF.

This clone was found once. The chain recombines TRBV5-5 with TRBJ1-4; weak D call: TRBD1 (6 bases). CDR1 is SGHKS and CDR2 is YYEKEE in the germline V gene (reference sequence). V was cut by 0 bases and J by 5 bases, with 11 bases left in between. CDR3 size: 15 residues. DNA of the CDR3: TGTGCCAGCAGCTTGGGGGGGCCTCTAAATGAAAAACTGTTTTTT. As protein: CASSLGGPLNEKLFF.

This clone was detected a few times. The chain recombines TRBV30 with TRBJ1-1; 11 bases align to TRBD1. V lost 5 bases to trimming and J lost 0 bases; unmatched junction nucleotides: 5. CDR1 is GTSNPN, CDR2 SVGIG, per germline (reference sequence). The CDR3 has 15 residues. The CDR3 reads CAWRRTGGMNTEAFF. CDR3 sequence (DNA): TGTGCCTGGCGCAGGACAGGGGGCATGAACACTGAAGCTTTCTTT.